Listed below are T cell receptor beta chains from one sample, sequenced in a study of blood T cell repertoires in COVID-19. The assay was immunoSEQ multiplex PCR, and TCRdb's table has in-frame clones only and misses some. This table has about 180,000 clones, around 88% appearing once. The sequenced material came from PBMCs or T cells enriched from blood (not recorded which). The receptors come from a woman under 40 who had recovered from COVID-19. Each CDR3 is given without its conserved first and last residue. The order of the fields is J gene, V gene, clone size, CDR3 protein. Clone size, where shown, is once, few, many, or a class for clones that have expanded.

J gene: TRBJ2-5; V gene: TRBV11-2; clone size: few; CDR3 protein: ASSSPTRRGTTQETQY
J gene: TRBJ2-1; V gene: TRBV5-8; clone size: -; CDR3 protein: ASSFLLAGVNNEQF
J gene: TRBJ2-2; V gene: TRBV3-1/TRBV3-2; clone size: -; CDR3 protein: ASSQGPKRGVGTGELF
J gene: TRBJ2-7; V gene: TRBV7-9; clone size: -; CDR3 protein: ASSPLAGEGYEQY
J gene: TRBJ2-3; V gene: TRBV6-5; clone size: -; CDR3 protein: ASSYWGTGGGDTQY
J gene: TRBJ1-3; V gene: TRBV30; clone size: -; CDR3 protein: AWSSPLGQGTGNTIY
J gene: TRBJ2-3; V gene: TRBV4-1; clone size: -; CDR3 protein: ASSQGSDRANTDTQY
J gene: TRBJ2-1; V gene: TRBV19; clone size: -; CDR3 protein: ASSIEFGGYNEQF
J gene: TRBJ1-6; V gene: TRBV5-4; clone size: -; CDR3 protein: ASSLAPGSNSPLH
J gene: TRBJ2-3; V gene: TRBV19; clone size: -; CDR3 protein: ASNRSGGTDTQY
J gene: TRBJ1-1; V gene: TRBV28; clone size: -; CDR3 protein: ASSGEESRPEAF
J gene: TRBJ1-6; V gene: TRBV28; clone size: -; CDR3 protein: ASIPESSYNSPLH
J gene: TRBJ2-6; V gene: TRBV20-1; clone size: once; CDR3 protein: SASGEREVLSGANVLT
J gene: TRBJ1-2; V gene: TRBV24-1; clone size: -; CDR3 protein: ATSGDRAYGYT
J gene: TRBJ2-1; V gene: TRBV11-2; clone size: -; CDR3 protein: ASSFGQGLDEQF
J gene: TRBJ2-1; V gene: TRBV4-1; clone size: -; CDR3 protein: ASSQEESPGEQF
J gene: TRBJ2-1; V gene: TRBV19; clone size: -; CDR3 protein: ASSPRQGGEQF
J gene: TRBJ2-7; V gene: TRBV6-5; clone size: -; CDR3 protein: ASSYSGQFYEQY
J gene: TRBJ2-7; V gene: TRBV29-1; clone size: -; CDR3 protein: SVSYFRLAGSSYEQY
J gene: TRBJ2-7; V gene: TRBV4-1; clone size: -; CDR3 protein: ASSLTSTSGYEQY
J gene: TRBJ2-6; V gene: TRBV2; clone size: -; CDR3 protein: ASSLQNRGANVLT
J gene: TRBJ2-7; V gene: TRBV7-9; clone size: -; CDR3 protein: ASSRLARVGEQY
J gene: TRBJ1-1; V gene: TRBV6-5; clone size: -; CDR3 protein: ASSYPGGLGNTEAF
J gene: TRBJ2-7; V gene: TRBV19; clone size: -; CDR3 protein: ASSSPGDSYEQY
J gene: TRBJ2-2; V gene: TRBV7-3; clone size: -; CDR3 protein: ASSALGVDTGELF
J gene: TRBJ1-2; V gene: TRBV4-1; clone size: -; CDR3 protein: ASSREEGSARYYGYT
J gene: TRBJ2-5; V gene: TRBV29-1; clone size: -; CDR3 protein: SARTSGRYRETQY
J gene: TRBJ2-7; V gene: TRBV5-1; clone size: -; CDR3 protein: ASSLVGAEQY
J gene: TRBJ1-3; V gene: TRBV18; clone size: -; CDR3 protein: ASSPQTYYLSSGNTIY
J gene: TRBJ2-7; V gene: TRBV5-5; clone size: -; CDR3 protein: ASSPWTGGGEQY
J gene: TRBJ2-7; V gene: TRBV27; clone size: few; CDR3 protein: ASMDSVYEQY
J gene: TRBJ2-2; V gene: TRBV7-9; clone size: -; CDR3 protein: ASSLGFRTSGNTGELF
J gene: TRBJ2-3; V gene: TRBV9; clone size: -; CDR3 protein: ASSPMTVTDTQY
J gene: TRBJ2-1; V gene: TRBV7-2; clone size: -; CDR3 protein: ASSLERWLAEGVNEQF
J gene: TRBJ2-1; V gene: TRBV5-1; clone size: -; CDR3 protein: ASRQGVNEQF
J gene: TRBJ1-5; V gene: TRBV6-5; clone size: -; CDR3 protein: ASSYGQGSQPQH
J gene: TRBJ2-2; V gene: TRBV2; clone size: -; CDR3 protein: ASSPNSGNTGELF
J gene: TRBJ2-7; V gene: TRBV2; clone size: -; CDR3 protein: ASSNESYEQY
J gene: TRBJ2-7; V gene: TRBV4-1; clone size: -; CDR3 protein: ASSQLIVRFDSRGTPYEQY
J gene: TRBJ1-2; V gene: TRBV11-2; clone size: -; CDR3 protein: ASSSRPDRTINYGYT
J gene: TRBJ1-1; V gene: TRBV7-2; clone size: -; CDR3 protein: ASSPRRGGTEAF
J gene: TRBJ1-4; V gene: TRBV3-1/TRBV3-2; clone size: -; CDR3 protein: ASSRTGLVSEKLF
J gene: TRBJ2-2; V gene: TRBV6-1; clone size: -; CDR3 protein: ASSEGGRGISTGELF
J gene: TRBJ2-1; V gene: TRBV5-1; clone size: -; CDR3 protein: ASSLITSGGYYNEQF
J gene: TRBJ2-3; V gene: TRBV6-2/TRBV6-3; clone size: -; CDR3 protein: ASSYSTRTSSSTDTQY